The 9 T cell receptor beta chains given below trace back to one sample, sequenced in a study of T cell repertoires in cytomegalovirus infection. These receptors are not linked to any known antigen. TCRdb re-derived calls from the reads in MiXCR, one entry per CDR3 protein. The table lists 750,000 to 950,000 distinct CDR3 sequences, around 29% of them singletons. The material was cultured CD8+ T cells from PBMCs, obtained from culture after CMV antigen stimulation. Receptors originate from a human donor in good health (CMV status not recorded). Some clones in this sample may be carry-over from other donors' samples.

The genes are TRBV7-3 and TRBJ2-5, with 7 bases fitting TRBD1. V lost 1 base to trimming and J lost 3 bases; unmatched junction nucleotides: 5. The CDR3 has 15 residues. The germline V gene encodes CDR1 SGHTA and CDR2 FQGTGA. The CDR3 loop reads CASSLKRQGEETQYF. CDR3 coding DNA: TGTGCCAGCAGCTTAAAACGACAGGGTGAAGAGACCCAGTACTTC.

This clonotype showed up just a few times. The chain carries TRBV6-1 and TRBJ1-2, with D maybe TRBD1 (6 bases). V was trimmed by 2 bases and J by 3 bases, leaving 16 bases between them. The length of the CDR3 is 16 residues. Germline V gene data show CDR1 as MNHNS and CDR2 as SASEGT. The chain's CDR3 is CASSEQLRGAYYGYTF. The CDR3 region has the DNA TGTGCCAGCAGTGAACAACTCAGGGGCGCTTACTATGGCTACACCTTC.

This clonotype came up a few times. The J gene is TRBJ2-3, the V gene TRBV6-5, with D possibly TRBD2 on 7 matching bases. Per germline, CDR1 MNHEY and CDR2 SVGAGI. V lost 0 bases to trimming and J lost 3 bases, with 13 bases between them. CDR3 length equals 16 residues. In DNA form, the CDR3 reads TGTGCCAGCAGTTACTCTGGGGGGGGGCGAACAGATACGCAGTATTTT. This encodes CASSYSGGGRTDTQYF.

This clonotype occurred a few times. The V and J genes are TRBV7-9 and TRBJ1-6; TRBD1 matches at 7 bases. The CDR3 sequence is 16 residues long. The germline gives CDR1 SEHNR, CDR2 FQNEAQ (reference sequence). Germline trimming cut 5 bases from V and 3 bases from J; bases unmatched to any gene: 7. The CDR3 DNA is TGTGCCAGCAGCCTGGGACAGCCCAACTATAATTCACCCCTCCACTTT. Translation: CASSLGQPNYNSPLHF.

This chain connects TRBV15 to TRBJ2-5; no firm D call. Germline V lookup: CDR1 LNHNV, CDR2 YYDKDF (reference sequence). Trimming shortened V by 0 bases and J by 2 bases, and 10 bases separated the two germline ends. The CDR3 consists of 15 residues. As DNA, the CDR3 is TGTGCCACCAGCAGAGATTATGGTCTACAAGAGACCCAGTACTTC. As protein: CATSRDYGLQETQYF.

This clonotype has a handful of counts. The chain joins TRBV18 to TRBJ2-3; weak D call: TRBD2 (6 bases). The germline V gene has CDR1 KGHSH and CDR2 LQKENI. CDR3 size: 14 residues. Trimming left V 1 base short and J 2 bases short, with 7 bases between. CDR3 coding DNA: TGTGCCAGCTCACCACAGGACTACACAGATACGCAGTATTTT. It specifies CASSPQDYTDTQYF.

A few counts support this clonotype. The CDR3 DNA is TGTGCCAGCAGTCCCAGGACAGGGAATCACTATGGCTACACCTTC. Amino acid sequence: CASSPRTGNHYGYTF. The rearrangement uses TRBV6-1 and TRBJ1-2; TRBD1 agrees at 8 bases. Germline-derived CDR1 and CDR2 are MNHNS and SASEGT. Germline trimming cut 5 bases from V and 3 bases from J; bases unmatched to any gene: 8. The CDR3 consists of 15 residues.

This sequence joins TRBV9 and TRBJ1-5; a possible D gene is TRBD1 (5 bases). Germline loops: CDR1 SGDLS, CDR2 YYNGEE. The V end was cut by 0 bases, the J end by 8 bases, with 15 bases between. This CDR3 has 15 residues. The CDR3 loop is CASSVGRGYQEPQHF. CDR3 sequence (DNA): TGTGCCAGCAGCGTAGGTCGGGGGTATCAGGAGCCCCAGCATTTT.

J is TRBJ2-1 and V is TRBV24-1, with D hard to call. The CDR3 is 15 amino acids. V shed 1 base and J shed 1 base, with 7 bases lying between them. Germline V CDR1 and CDR2: KGHDR, SFDVKD. The chain's CDR3 is CATSDLEGSYNEQFF. The DNA of the CDR3 is TGTGCCACCAGTGATTTAGAAGGATCCTACAATGAGCAGTTCTTC.